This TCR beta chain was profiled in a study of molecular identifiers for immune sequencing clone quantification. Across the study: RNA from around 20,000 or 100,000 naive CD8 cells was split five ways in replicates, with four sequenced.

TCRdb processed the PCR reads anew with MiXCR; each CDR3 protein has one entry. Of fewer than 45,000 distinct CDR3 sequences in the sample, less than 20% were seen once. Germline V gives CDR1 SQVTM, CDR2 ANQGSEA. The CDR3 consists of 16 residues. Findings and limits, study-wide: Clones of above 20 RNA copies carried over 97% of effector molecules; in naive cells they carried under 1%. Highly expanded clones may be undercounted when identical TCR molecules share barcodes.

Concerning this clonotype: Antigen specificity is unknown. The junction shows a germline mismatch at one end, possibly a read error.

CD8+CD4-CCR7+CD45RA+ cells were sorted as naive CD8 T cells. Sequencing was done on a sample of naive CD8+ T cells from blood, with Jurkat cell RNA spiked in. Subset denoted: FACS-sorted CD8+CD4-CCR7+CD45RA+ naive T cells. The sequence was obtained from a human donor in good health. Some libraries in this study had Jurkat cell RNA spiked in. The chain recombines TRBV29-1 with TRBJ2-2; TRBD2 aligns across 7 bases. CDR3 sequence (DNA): TGCAGCGTTTGGGGGGGAGGGATCTCGAACACCAGGGAGCTGTTTTTT. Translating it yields CSVWGGGISNTRELFF.